Described below is a single TCR beta chain sequence and its context. Germline CDR1 and CDR2: KGHDR and SFDVKD. Trimming removed 3 bases from V and 5 bases from J, with 13 bases in between. The CDR3 totals 15 residues. This record belongs to a study of T cells in Graves' hyperthyroidism and ophthalmopathy. The source material, RNA transcripts, was used to amplify TCR beta CDR3 regions. First-round RT-PCR with HTBI primers amplified the TCR CDR3 region. TCRdb redid the calling of the multiplex PCR reads with MiXCR, one entry per CDR3 protein. The profile shows fewer than 350,000 distinct CDR3 sequences, 13% of them singletons. Uncontrolled infections, other autoimmune diseases, pregnancy or lactation led to exclusion of patients. About 10 ml fresh peripheral blood yielded the PBMCs.

The rearrangement uses TRBV24-1 and TRBJ2-1; D could derive from TRBD1 or TRBD2 (5 bases each). The sequence derives from a woman aged 25 to 39 with Graves' hyperthyroidism that later progressed to Graves' ophthalmopathy. Sample: blood. The CDR3 DNA is TGTGCCACCAGTGATGCCGGGACGGAGAACAATGAGCAGTTCTTC. The encoded protein is CATSDAGTENNEQFF.